The 23 T cell receptor beta chains listed next were all sequenced from one sample in a study of Graves' ophthalmopathy and Graves' hyperthyroidism. Using RNA transcripts, the TCR beta CDR3 regions were amplified. Amplification began with first-round RT-PCR using HTBI primers, then second-round multiplex PCR was performed. Each CDR3 protein is one row after TCRdb ran MiXCR on the multiplex PCR reads. Of approximately 380,000 distinct CDR3 sequences detected, around 21% appear once; the ten largest clones hold approximately 3%. Sequenced: peripheral blood. These receptors all come from a woman under 30 with stable Graves' hyperthyroidism.

This clonotype occurred many times. V usage is TRBV20-1 and J usage is TRBJ1-5; D is ambiguous. Trimming stripped 0 bases from V and 3 bases from J, with 9 bases between. CDR1 is DFQATT and CDR2 is SNEGSKA in the germline V gene (reference sequence). The CDR3 sequence is 14 residues long. The CDR3 DNA follows: TGCAGTGCTAGAGATAGGACGTTCAATCAGCCCCAGCATTTT. Its translation is CSARDRTFNQPQHF.

This clonotype appeared many times. The rearrangement joins TRBV5-1 to TRBJ2-2; 11 positions agree with TRBD1. The CDR3 runs 20 residues. Germline loops: CDR1 SGHRS, CDR2 YFSETQ. The J segment lost 2 bases and the V segment lost 4 bases, leaving 16 bases of the junction unmatched. The CDR3 spells CASSGRDRGRSGDNTGELFF. DNA of the CDR3: TGCGCCAGCAGCGGACGGGACAGGGGGAGATCGGGGGATAACACCGGGGAGCTGTTTTTT.

The chain joins TRBV19 to TRBJ2-5, with D perhaps assigned TRBD1 or TRBD2 (6 bases each). The V gene lost 7 bases and the J gene lost 1 base, with 16 bases spanning the gap. This CDR3 comprises 15 residues. Germline V CDR1 and CDR2: LNHDA, SQIVND (reference sequence). CDR3 region: CASTSVGGGQETQYF. DNA of the CDR3: TGTGCCAGTACCTCAGTGGGGGGCGGCCAAGAGACCCAGTACTTC.

This clonotype was counted at least ten times. The rearrangement joins TRBV6-5 to TRBJ2-2; possibly TRBD1 for D (5 bases). The CDR3 covers 16 residues. Germline V gives CDR1 MNHEY, CDR2 SVGAGI. Trimming left V 1 base short and J 5 bases short, with 14 bases between. DNA for the CDR3: TGTGCCAGCAGTTACTGGGGCTCTACAGAGACCGGGGAGCTGTTTTTT. Residues: CASSYWGSTETGELFF.

This clonotype has at least ten counts. The rearrangement joins TRBV7-2 to TRBJ2-2; TRBD2 matches at 7 bases. Germline V CDR1 and CDR2: SGHTA, FQGNSA. The CDR3 extends over 17 amino acids. Germline trimming cut 5 bases from V and 1 base from J; bases unmatched to any gene: 10. The CDR3 coding sequence is TGTGCCAGCAGCCTCCGGACTAGTGCGGAGAACACCGGGGAGCTGTTTTTT. Translation: CASSLRTSAENTGELFF.

This clonotype was counted ten times or more. The V gene is TRBV11-2, the J gene TRBJ2-2; maybe TRBD2 (6 bases). V dropped 1 base and J dropped 1 base, with 10 bases sitting between them. This CDR3 region has 16 residues. The V gene's germline CDR1 is SGHAT and CDR2 FQNNGV. CDR3 DNA: TGTGCCAGCAGCTTAGGGGACGGGGGGAACACCGGGGAGCTGTTTTTT. It specifies CASSLGDGGNTGELFF.

This clonotype was recorded many times. The rearrangement uses TRBV12-3 or TRBV12-4 and TRBJ1-2; maybe TRBD1 (5 bases). V was shortened by 5 bases and J by 5 bases, with 15 bases between the two germline ends. The CDR3 covers 14 residues. The CDR3 DNA reads as TGTGCCAGCAGTGTGACAGTTTCAAGTTATGGCTACACCTTC. As protein: CASSVTVSSYGYTF.

This clonotype was counted many times. V is TRBV20-1 and J is TRBJ2-2; no clear D gene. V was cut by 6 bases and J by 5 bases, with 13 bases left in between. Germline V CDR1 and CDR2: DFQATT, SNEGSKA (reference sequence). The CDR3 is made up of 13 amino acids. The CDR3 here is CSAAAQLTGELFF. The CDR3 nucleotides read TGCAGTGCCGCCGCCCAGTTAACCGGGGAGCTGTTTTTT.

In its sample, this clonotype was seen many times. V is TRBV15 and J is TRBJ2-1, with 9 bases identical to TRBD1. CDR1 and CDR2 (germline): LNHNV, YYDKDF (reference sequence). Losses at the gene ends were 6 bases for V and 4 bases for J; bases not matched to a gene: 7. The CDR3 consists of 15 residues. The CDR3 loop reads CATRMDRGFYNEQFF. CDR3 coding DNA: TGTGCCACCAGGATGGACAGGGGATTTTACAATGAGCAGTTCTTC. The full variable domain, rest sourced from reference TRBV15 and TRBJ2-1, is DAMVIQNPRYQVTQFGKPVTLSCSQTLNHNVMYWYQQKSSQAPKLLFHYYDKDFNNEADTPDNFQSRRPNTSFCFLDIRSPGLGDTAMYLCATRMDRGFYNEQFFGPGTRLTVL.

This clonotype came up many times. The junction shows a germline mismatch at one end, possibly a read error. This chain uses TRBV12-3 or TRBV12-4 with TRBJ2-5, with D tentatively TRBD2 (6 bases). CDR3 length: 15 amino acids. For the CDR3, the DNA is TGTGCCAGCAGTTTGTCGTCGACTAGTAGTGAGACCCAATACTTC. As protein: CASSLSSTSSETQYF.

At least ten counts were recorded for this clonotype. The V and J genes are TRBV7-6 and TRBJ2-7; D remains ambiguous. This CDR3 is built from 14 residues. Germline-derived CDR1 and CDR2 are SGHVS and FNYEAQ. V was trimmed by 0 bases and J by 2 bases, leaving 8 bases between them. The chain's CDR3 is CASSLASAAYEQYF. In DNA form, the CDR3 reads TGTGCCAGCAGCTTAGCGAGTGCAGCCTACGAGCAGTACTTC.

V is TRBV27 and J is TRBJ2-5; D remains unclear. V was clipped by 8 bases and J by 7 bases, with 11 bases between them. Per the germline V gene, CDR1 is MNHEY and CDR2 is SMNVEV (reference sequence). The CDR3 is 11 residues long. In nucleotides, the CDR3 is TGTGCCAGCGGCGTCCTTGGGACCCAGTACTTC. Residues: CASGVLGTQYF.

The rearrangement joins TRBV29-1 to TRBJ2-5; possibly TRBD1 or TRBD2 for D (5 bases each). Between the trimmed V and J ends, which lost 2 bases and 5 bases, there was a span of 9 bases. The germline CDR1 and CDR2 sequences are SQVTM and ANQGSEA. This CDR3 is 12 amino acids long. CDR3 protein: CSVEIGDETQYF. CDR3 nucleotide sequence: TGCAGCGTTGAAATAGGGGACGAGACCCAGTACTTC.

The rearrangement uses TRBV28 and TRBJ2-7, with a weak D call TRBD1 (5 bases). CDR1 is MDHEN, CDR2 SYDVKM, per germline. Trimming cost V 2 bases and J 4 bases, with 15 bases left between them. CDR3 length: 15 amino acids. The CDR3 region has the DNA TGTGCCAGCAGTTTAGGTGGGCAGGGTTGGTACGAGCAGTACTTC. Encoded protein: CASSLGGQGWYEQYF.

Only a few counts were recorded for this clonotype. The rearrangement links TRBV27 to TRBJ2-7, with 8 bases that match TRBD1. Germline V lookup: CDR1 MNHEY, CDR2 SMNVEV (reference sequence). V dropped 6 bases and J dropped 2; count of bases not matched to a gene: 6. CDR3 length: 14 amino acids. This chain's CDR3 is CASRATGEPYEQYF. The CDR3 coding sequence is TGTGCCAGCAGGGCGACAGGGGAACCCTACGAGCAGTACTTC.

There are many counts of this clonotype. Being one base from a much bigger clone, this may be a read error. The genes are TRBV7-2 and TRBJ1-1; possible D gene TRBD1, 5 bases. Germline V lookup: CDR1 SGHTA, CDR2 FQGNSA. The CDR3 consists of 15 residues. The CDR3 sequence is CASGLVGRGGTEAFF. CDR3 nucleotide sequence: TGTGCCAGCGGCTTAGTAGGAAGGGGTGGGACTGAAGCTTTCTTT.

This clonotype was counted at least ten times. The genes are TRBV12-3 or TRBV12-4 and TRBJ1-2, with D unclear. The CDR3 has 15 amino acids. V was pared by 6 bases and J by 7 bases, with 21 bases between. CDR3 sequence reads: CASRSGGGAGVGYTF. In DNA form, the CDR3 reads TGTGCCAGCAGATCGGGCGGAGGCGCCGGGGTTGGCTACACCTTC.

The table lists this clonotype with many counts. CDR3: CASSLNRELPDQPQHF. As DNA, the CDR3 is TGTGCCAGCAGTTTAAACAGGGAGCTACCCGATCAGCCCCAGCATTTT. This sequence joins TRBV6-2 or TRBV6-3 and TRBJ1-5, with D perhaps TRBD1 (6 bases). Germline CDR1 MNHEY, CDR2 SVGEGT. This CDR3 has 16 residues. The V and J ends lost 4 bases and 5 bases respectively, with 18 bases between them.

This clonotype came up many times. This chain joins TRBV20-1 and TRBJ2-5; tentative D call: TRBD2 (6 bases). Trimming removed 3 bases from V and 5 bases from J, with 13 bases in between. This CDR3 spans 13 amino acids. Germline CDR1 DFQATT, CDR2 SNEGSKA (reference sequence). CDR3 protein: CSARGRGRETQYF. CDR3 coding DNA: TGCAGTGCTAGGGGTCGTGGGAGGGAGACCCAGTACTTC.

The sample holds a few counts of this clonotype. Given the absence of the conserved phenylalanine or tryptophan at the CDR3 end, a read error is likely. The DNA is omitted, as the CDR3 cannot be located on it reliably, and the CDR3 follows TCRdb's listing. This chain links TRBV18 with TRBJ2-7; TRBD1 reflects the table's D call only, with no check against the DNA. Germline CDR1 and CDR2: KGHSH and LQKENI. The CDR3 totals 10 residues, both ends included. CDR3 residues: CASSSGTSRA.

This clonotype showed up many times. The chain carries TRBV28 and TRBJ1-1; tentatively, D is TRBD1 (5 bases). Germline V gives CDR1 MDHEN, CDR2 SYDVKM. The V gene lost 3 bases and the J gene lost 7 bases, with 9 bases spanning the gap. The CDR3 consists of 12 residues. The CDR3 nucleotides are TGTGCCAGCAGTTTTACAGGAAATGAAGCTTTCTTT. Amino acid sequence: CASSFTGNEAFF.

This clonotype was observed many times. The chain has TRBV6-5 and TRBJ2-7; tentatively, D is TRBD1 (5 bases). Per germline, CDR1 MNHEY and CDR2 SVGAGI. This CDR3 contains 14 residues. The V and J ends lost 2 bases and 3 bases respectively, with 11 bases between them. CDR3 DNA: TGTGCCAGCAGTTACGGGCAGGGAAACTACGAGCAGTACTTC. Translation gives CASSYGQGNYEQYF.

This clonotype turned up a few times. The V call is TRBV12-3 or TRBV12-4, the J call TRBJ2-2; D call uncertain. V lost 2 bases and J 7 bases, leaving 5 bases between the germline ends. The CDR3 totals 12 residues. CDR3 region: CASSLRLGELFF. The DNA of the CDR3 is TGTGCCAGCAGTTTAAGGCTCGGGGAGCTGTTTTTT.